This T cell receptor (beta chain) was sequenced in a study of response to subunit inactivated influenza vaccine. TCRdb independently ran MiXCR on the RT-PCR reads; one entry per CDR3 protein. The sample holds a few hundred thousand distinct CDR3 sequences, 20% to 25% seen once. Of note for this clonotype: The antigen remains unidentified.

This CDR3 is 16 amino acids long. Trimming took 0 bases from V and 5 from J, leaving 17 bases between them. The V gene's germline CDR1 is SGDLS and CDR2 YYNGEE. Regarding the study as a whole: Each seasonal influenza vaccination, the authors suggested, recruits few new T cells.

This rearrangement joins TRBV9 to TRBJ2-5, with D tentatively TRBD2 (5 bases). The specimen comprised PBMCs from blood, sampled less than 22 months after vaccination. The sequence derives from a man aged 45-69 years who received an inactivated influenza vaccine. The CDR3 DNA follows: TGTGCCAGCAGCGTAGCTGGTGGTTACCCGGGGGAGACCCAGTACTTC. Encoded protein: CASSVAGGYPGETQYF.